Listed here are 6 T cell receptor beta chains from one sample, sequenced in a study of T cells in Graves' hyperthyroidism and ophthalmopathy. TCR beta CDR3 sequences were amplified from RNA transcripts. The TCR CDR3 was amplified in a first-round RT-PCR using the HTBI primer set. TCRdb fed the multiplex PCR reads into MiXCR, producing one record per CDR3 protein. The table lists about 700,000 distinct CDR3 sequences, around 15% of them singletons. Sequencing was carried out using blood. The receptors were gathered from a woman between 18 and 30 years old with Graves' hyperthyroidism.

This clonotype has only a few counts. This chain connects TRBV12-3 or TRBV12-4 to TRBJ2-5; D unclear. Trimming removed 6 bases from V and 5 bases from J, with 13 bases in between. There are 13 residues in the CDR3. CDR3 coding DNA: TGTGCCAGCAGCGGATATGCAAGGGAGACCCAGTACTTC. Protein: CASSGYARETQYF.

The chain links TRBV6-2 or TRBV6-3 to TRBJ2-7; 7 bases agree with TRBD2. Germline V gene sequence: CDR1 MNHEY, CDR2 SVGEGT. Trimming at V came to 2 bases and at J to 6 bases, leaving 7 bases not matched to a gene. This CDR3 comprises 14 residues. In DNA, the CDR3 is TGTGCCAGCAGTTACGTGCGGGAGATGGGCGAGCAGTACTTC. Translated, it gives CASSYVREMGEQYF.

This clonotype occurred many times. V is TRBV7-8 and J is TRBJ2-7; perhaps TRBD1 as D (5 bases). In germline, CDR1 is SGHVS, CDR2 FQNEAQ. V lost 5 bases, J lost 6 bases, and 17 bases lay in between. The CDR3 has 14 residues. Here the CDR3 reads CASSPQLRGSEQYF. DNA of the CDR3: TGTGCCAGCAGCCCCCAGCTTAGGGGAAGCGAGCAGTACTTC.

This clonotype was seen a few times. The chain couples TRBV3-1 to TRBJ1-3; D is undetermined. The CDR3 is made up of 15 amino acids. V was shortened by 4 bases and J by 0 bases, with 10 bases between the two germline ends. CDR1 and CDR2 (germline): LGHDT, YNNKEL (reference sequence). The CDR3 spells CASSPFPASGNTIYF. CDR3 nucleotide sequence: TGTGCCAGCAGCCCCTTTCCAGCCTCTGGAAACACCATATATTTT.

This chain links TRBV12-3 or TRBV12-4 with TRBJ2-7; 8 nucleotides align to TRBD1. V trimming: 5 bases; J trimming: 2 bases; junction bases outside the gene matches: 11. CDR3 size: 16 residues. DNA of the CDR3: TGTGCCAGCAGTCCGAGACCCGGACAGGGCCCCTACGAGCAGTACTTC. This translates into CASSPRPGQGPYEQYF.

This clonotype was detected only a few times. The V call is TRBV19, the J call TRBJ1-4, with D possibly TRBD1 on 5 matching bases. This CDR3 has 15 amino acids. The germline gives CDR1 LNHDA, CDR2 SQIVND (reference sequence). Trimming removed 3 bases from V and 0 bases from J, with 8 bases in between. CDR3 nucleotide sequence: TGTGCCAGTAGTATCGACAGTGCAACTAATGAAAAACTGTTTTTT. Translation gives CASSIDSATNEKLFF.